This T cell receptor (beta chain) emerged from a study of blood T cell repertoires in COVID-19. In the study overall: T cells, B-cell-depleted T cells, or PBMCs supplied cDNA or gDNA.

Per the original methods: It was from reference gene primer amplification that nucleated cell counts were estimated. Sequenced by immunoSEQ multiplex PCR; TCRdb stores in-frame clones only, minus some. The V and J calls and the clone size are those of that table, but D and trimming were determined from the DNA. The sample lists roughly 330,000 clones, around 90% occurring once. This study enrolled people aged about 18 to 95 from about two dozen US geographic areas. Symptom resolution, clearance, or two negative PCRs marked donors in Cohort 3 as recovered. The clonotype was recovered from a young woman who had recovered from COVID-19. The sample consisted of PBMCs or T cells enriched from blood (not recorded which).

The DNA for the CDR3 is TGTGCCAGCGGAGACCCCATGGCTTTCTTT. As protein: CASGDPMAFF. The chain links TRBV9 to TRBJ1-1; D gene unclear. Trimming stripped 7 bases from V and 11 bases from J, with 12 bases between. There are 10 residues in the CDR3. Germline V gives CDR1 SGDLS, CDR2 YYNGEE.